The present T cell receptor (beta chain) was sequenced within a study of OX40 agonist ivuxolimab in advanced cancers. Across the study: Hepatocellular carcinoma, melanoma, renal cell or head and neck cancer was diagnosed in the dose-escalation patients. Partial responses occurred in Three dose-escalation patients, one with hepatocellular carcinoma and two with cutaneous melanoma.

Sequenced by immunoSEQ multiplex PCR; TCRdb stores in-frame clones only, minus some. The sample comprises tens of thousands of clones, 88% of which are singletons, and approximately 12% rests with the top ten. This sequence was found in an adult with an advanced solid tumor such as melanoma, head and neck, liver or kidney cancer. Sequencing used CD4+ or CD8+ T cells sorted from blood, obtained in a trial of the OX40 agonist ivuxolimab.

CDR3 DNA: TGCAGCGTTGAAATAGGGGGCAATCAGCCCCAGCATTTT. Its translation: CSVEIGGNQPQHF. V and J are TRBV29-1 and TRBJ1-5; D might be TRBD1 (5 bases). Germline CDR1 is SQVTM and CDR2 is ANQGSEA. The CDR3 extends over 13 amino acids. The germline V and J ends were trimmed by 2 bases and 2 bases, with 7 bases remaining between them.